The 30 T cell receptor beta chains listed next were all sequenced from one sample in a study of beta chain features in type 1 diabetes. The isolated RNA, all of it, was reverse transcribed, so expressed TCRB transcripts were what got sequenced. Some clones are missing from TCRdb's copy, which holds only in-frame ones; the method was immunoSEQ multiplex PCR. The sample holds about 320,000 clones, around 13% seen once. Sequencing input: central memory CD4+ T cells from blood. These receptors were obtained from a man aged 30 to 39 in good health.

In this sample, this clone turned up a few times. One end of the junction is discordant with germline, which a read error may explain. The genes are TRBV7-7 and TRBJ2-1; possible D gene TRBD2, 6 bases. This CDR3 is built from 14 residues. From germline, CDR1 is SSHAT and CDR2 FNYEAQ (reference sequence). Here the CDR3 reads CASSSSPGVAEQFF. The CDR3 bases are TGTGCTAGCAGCTCTTCCCCGGGAGTTGCTGAGCAGTTCTTC. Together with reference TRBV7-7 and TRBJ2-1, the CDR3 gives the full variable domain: GAGVSQSPRYKVTKRGQDVTLRCDPISSHATLYWYQQALGQGPEFLTYFNYEAQPDKSGLPSDRFSAERPEGSISTLTIQRTEQRDSAMYRCASSSSPGVAEQFFGPGTRLTVL.

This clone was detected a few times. As DNA, the CDR3 is TGTGCCAGCAGCTTAGTATCGGGTCTAGGGGCAGATACGCAGTATTTT. It codes for CASSLVSGLGADTQYF. The V call is TRBV7-6, the J call TRBJ2-3, with a tentative D call TRBD1 (5 bases). The CDR3 covers 16 residues. Trimming stripped 1 base from V and 4 bases from J, with 15 bases between. The germline V gene encodes CDR1 SGHVS and CDR2 FNYEAQ.

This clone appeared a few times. This chain's CDR3 is CASSLVSGTAHTEAFF. The CDR3 DNA follows: TGTGCCAGCAGCTTGGTTTCGGGAACGGCCCACACTGAAGCTTTCTTT. The chain couples TRBV5-4 to TRBJ1-1; D not certain. This CDR3 has 16 amino acids. V gave up 0 bases and J gave up 3 bases, with 15 bases separating them. Germline V gives CDR1 SGHNT, CDR2 YYREEE (reference sequence).

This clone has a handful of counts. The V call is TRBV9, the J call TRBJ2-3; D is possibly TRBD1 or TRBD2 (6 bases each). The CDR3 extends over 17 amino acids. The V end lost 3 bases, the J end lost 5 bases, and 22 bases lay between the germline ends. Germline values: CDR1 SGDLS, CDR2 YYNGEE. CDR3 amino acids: CASSATWGARGRDTQYF. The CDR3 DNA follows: TGTGCCAGCAGCGCCACGTGGGGGGCCAGGGGCAGAGATACGCAGTATTTT. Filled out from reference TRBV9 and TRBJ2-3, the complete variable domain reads DSGVTQTPKHLITATGQRVTLRCSPRSGDLSVYWYQQSLDQGLQFLIQYYNGEERAKGNILERFSAQQFPDLHSELNLSSLELGDSALYFCASSATWGARGRDTQYFGPGTRLTVL.

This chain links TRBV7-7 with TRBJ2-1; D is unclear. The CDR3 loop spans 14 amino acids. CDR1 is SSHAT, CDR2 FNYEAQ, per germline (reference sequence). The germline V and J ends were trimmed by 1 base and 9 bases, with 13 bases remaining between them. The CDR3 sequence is CASSLGLGVGEQFF. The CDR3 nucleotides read TGTGCCAGCAGCTTAGGTCTGGGTGTCGGTGAGCAGTTCTTC.

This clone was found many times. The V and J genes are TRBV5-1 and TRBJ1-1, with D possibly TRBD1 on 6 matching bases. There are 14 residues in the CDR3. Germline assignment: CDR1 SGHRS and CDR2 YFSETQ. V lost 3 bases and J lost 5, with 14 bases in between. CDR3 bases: TGCGCCAGCAGCTATCAGCCAGGGGAAACTGAAGCTTTCTTT. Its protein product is CASSYQPGETEAFF.

The CDR3 sequence is CASTEGGRGYGSPLHF. In DNA form, the CDR3 reads TGTGCCAGCACGGAAGGGGGAAGGGGTTACGGTTCTCCCCTCCACTTT. V and J are TRBV27 and TRBJ1-6, with a weak D call TRBD1 (6 bases). Germline CDR1 is MNHEY and CDR2 is SMNVEV (reference sequence). The ends were cut back, 7 bases at V and 13 bases at J, with 26 bases in the middle. The CDR3 runs to 16 residues.

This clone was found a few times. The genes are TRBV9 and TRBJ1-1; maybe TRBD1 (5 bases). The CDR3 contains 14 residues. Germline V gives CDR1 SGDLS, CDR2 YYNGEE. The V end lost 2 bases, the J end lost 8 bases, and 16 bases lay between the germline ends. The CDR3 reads CASSVGAVVKEAFF. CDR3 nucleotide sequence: TGTGCCAGCAGCGTCGGGGCGGTCGTGAAAGAAGCTTTCTTT.

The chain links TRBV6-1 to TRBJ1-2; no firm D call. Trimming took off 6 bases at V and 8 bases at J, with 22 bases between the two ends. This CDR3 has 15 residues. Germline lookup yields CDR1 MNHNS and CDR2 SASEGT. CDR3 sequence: CASSERGPPYEGYTF. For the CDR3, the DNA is TGTGCCAGCAGCGAGCGAGGCCCCCCCTATGAAGGCTACACCTTC.

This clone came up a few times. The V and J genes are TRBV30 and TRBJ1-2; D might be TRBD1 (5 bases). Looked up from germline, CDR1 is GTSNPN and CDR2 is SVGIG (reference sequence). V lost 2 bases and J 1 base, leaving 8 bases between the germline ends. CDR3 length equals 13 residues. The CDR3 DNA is TGTGCCTGGAGTTCAGGGATTAACTATGGCTACACCTTC. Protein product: CAWSSGINYGYTF.

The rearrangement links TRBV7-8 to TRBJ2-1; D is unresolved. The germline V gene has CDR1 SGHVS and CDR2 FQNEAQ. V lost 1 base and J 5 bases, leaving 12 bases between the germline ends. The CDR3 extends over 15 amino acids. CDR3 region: CASSLGVVSHNEQFF. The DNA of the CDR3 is TGTGCCAGCAGCTTAGGAGTAGTTTCCCACAATGAGCAGTTCTTC.

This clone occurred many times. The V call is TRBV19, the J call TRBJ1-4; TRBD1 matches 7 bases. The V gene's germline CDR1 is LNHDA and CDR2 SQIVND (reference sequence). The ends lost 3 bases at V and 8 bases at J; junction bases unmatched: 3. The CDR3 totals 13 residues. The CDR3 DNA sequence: TGTGCCAGTAGTATCAACAGGGGAGAAAAACTGTTTTTT. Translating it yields CASSINRGEKLFF.

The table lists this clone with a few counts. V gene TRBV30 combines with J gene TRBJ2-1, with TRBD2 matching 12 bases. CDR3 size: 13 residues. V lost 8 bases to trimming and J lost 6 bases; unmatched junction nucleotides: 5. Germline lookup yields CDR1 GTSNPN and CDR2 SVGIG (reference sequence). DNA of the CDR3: TGTGCCACCGGACTAGCGGGAATCAATGAGCAGTTCTTC. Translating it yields CATGLAGINEQFF.

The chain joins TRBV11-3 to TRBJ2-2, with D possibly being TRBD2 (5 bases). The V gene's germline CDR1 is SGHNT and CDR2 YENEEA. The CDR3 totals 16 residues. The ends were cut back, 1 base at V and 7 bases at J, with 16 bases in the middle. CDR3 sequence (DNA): TGTGCCAGCAGCTTAGTGCGGGCTATAGGCGGCGGGGAGCTGTTTTTT. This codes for CASSLVRAIGGGELFF.

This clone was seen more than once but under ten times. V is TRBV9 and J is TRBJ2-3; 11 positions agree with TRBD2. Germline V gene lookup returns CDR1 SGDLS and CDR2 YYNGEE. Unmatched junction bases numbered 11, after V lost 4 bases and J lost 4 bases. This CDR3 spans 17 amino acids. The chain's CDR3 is CASSPFPLAGASDTQYF. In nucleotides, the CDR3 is TGTGCCAGCAGCCCCTTCCCACTAGCGGGGGCCTCAGATACGCAGTATTTT.

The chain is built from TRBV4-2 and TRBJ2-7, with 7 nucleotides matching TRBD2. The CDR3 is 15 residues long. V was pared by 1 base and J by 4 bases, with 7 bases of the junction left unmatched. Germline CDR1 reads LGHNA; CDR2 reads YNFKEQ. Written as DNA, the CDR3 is TGTGCCAGCAGCCAAGTGGCAAGCGGGGCTTACGAGCAGTACTTC. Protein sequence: CASSQVASGAYEQYF.

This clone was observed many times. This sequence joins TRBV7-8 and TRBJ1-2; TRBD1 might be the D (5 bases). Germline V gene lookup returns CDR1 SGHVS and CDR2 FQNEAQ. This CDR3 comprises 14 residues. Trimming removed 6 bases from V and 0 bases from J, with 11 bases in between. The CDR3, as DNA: TGTGCCAGCAGTTCCGGGACCTCTAACTATGGCTACACCTTC. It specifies CASSSGTSNYGYTF.

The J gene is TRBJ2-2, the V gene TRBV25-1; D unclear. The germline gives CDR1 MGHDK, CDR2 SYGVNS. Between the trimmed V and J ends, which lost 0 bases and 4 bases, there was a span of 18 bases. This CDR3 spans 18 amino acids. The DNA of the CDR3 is TGTGCCAGCAGTGAATATAGCCTGGAGAGAAGACCCACCGGGGAGCTGTTTTTT. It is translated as CASSEYSLERRPTGELFF.

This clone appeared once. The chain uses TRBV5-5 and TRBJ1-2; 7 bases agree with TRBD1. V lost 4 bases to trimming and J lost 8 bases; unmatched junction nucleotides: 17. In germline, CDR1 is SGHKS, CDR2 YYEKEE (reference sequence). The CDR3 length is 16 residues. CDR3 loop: CASSRIRTGPEGGYTF. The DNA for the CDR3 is TGTGCCAGCAGCCGCATCCGGACAGGACCCGAAGGGGGCTACACCTTC.

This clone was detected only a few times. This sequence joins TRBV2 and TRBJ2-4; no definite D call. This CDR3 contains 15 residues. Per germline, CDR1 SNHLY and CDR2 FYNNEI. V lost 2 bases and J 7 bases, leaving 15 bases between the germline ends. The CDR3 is CASSETIPKWNIQYF. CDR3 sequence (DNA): TGTGCCAGCAGTGAAACGATCCCCAAGTGGAACATTCAGTACTTC. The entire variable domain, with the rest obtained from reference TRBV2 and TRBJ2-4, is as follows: EPEVTQTPSHQVTQMGQEVILRCVPISNHLYFYWYRQILGQKVEFLVSFYNNEISEKSEIFDDQFSVERPDGSNFTLKIRSTKLEDSAMYFCASSETIPKWNIQYFGAGTRLSVL.

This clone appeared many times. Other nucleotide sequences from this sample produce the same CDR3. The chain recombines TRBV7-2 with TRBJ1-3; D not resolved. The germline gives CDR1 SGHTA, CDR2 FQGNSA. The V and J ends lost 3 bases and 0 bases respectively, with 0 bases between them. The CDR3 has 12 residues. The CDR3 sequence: CASSFSGNTIYF. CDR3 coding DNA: TGTGCCAGCAGCTTCTCTGGAAACACCATATATTTT.

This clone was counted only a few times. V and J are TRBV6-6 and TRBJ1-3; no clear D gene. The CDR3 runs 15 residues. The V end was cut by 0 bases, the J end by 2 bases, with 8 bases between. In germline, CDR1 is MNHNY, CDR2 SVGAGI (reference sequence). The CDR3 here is CASSYSGGAGNTIYF. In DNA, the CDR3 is TGTGCCAGCAGTTACTCAGGCGGGGCTGGAAACACCATATATTTT.

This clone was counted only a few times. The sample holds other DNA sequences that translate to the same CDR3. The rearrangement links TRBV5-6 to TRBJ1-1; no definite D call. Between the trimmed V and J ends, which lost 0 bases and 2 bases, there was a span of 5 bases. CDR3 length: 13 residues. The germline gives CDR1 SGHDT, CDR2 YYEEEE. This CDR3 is CASSLGPNTEAFF. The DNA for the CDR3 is TGTGCCAGCAGCTTGGGCCCCAACACTGAAGCTTTCTTT. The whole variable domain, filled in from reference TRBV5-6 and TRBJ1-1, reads DAGVTQSPTHLIKTRGQQVTLRCSPKSGHDTVSWYQQALGQGPQFIFQYYEEEERQRGNFPDRFSGHQFPNYSSELNVNALLLGDSALYLCASSLGPNTEAFFGQGTRLTVV.

CDR3 DNA sequence: TGTGCCAGCAGCAGGACAGGTAATGAGCAGTTCTTC. It encodes CASSRTGNEQFF. The chain uses TRBV5-4 and TRBJ2-1; the match to TRBD1 covers 7 bases. With 4 bases clipped from V and 7 bases from J, the junction kept 2 bases outside the gene matches. CDR3 length: 12 amino acids. Germline V gene sequence: CDR1 SGHNT, CDR2 YYREEE (reference sequence). Full variable domain (outside the CDR3, taken from reference TRBV5-4 and TRBJ2-1): ETGVTQSPTHLIKTRGQQVTLRCSSQSGHNTVSWYQQALGQGPQFIFQYYREEENGRGNFPPRFSGLQFPNYSSELNVNALELDDSALYLCASSRTGNEQFFGPGTRLTVL.

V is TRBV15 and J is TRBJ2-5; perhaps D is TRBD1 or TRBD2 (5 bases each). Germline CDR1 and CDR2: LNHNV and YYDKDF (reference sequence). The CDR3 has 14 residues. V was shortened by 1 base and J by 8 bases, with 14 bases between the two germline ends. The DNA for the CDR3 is TGTGCCACCAGCAGAGTGCAGGGCCCGGGAACCCAGTACTTC. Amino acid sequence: CATSRVQGPGTQYF.

This CDR3 is CAWTIQGWEDTQYF. The CDR3 DNA reads as TGTGCCTGGACAATTCAGGGGTGGGAAGATACGCAGTATTTT. The chain links TRBV30 to TRBJ2-3; D perhaps matches TRBD1 (6 bases). The CDR3 consists of 14 residues. Looked up from germline, CDR1 is GTSNPN and CDR2 is SVGIG (reference sequence). V was cut by 4 bases and J by 5 bases, with 16 bases left in between.

The CDR3 sequence is CASSETDMGHTEAFF. DNA of the CDR3: TGTGCCAGCAGTGAAACTGACATGGGGCACACTGAAGCTTTCTTT. The chain employs TRBV6-1 and TRBJ1-1, with D perhaps TRBD1 (5 bases). V lost 2 bases to trimming and J lost 3 bases, with 13 bases between them. CDR1 and CDR2 (germline): MNHNS, SASEGT. The length of the CDR3 is 15 residues.

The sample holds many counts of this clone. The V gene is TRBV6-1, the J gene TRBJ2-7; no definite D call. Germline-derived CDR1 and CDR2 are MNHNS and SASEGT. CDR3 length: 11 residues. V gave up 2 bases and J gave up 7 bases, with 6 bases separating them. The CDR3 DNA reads TGTGCCAGCAGTGAAAACTCGGAGCAGTACTTC. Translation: CASSENSEQYF.

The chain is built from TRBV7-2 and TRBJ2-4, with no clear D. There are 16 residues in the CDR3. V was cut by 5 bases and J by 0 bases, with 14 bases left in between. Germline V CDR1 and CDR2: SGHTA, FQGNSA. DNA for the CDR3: TGTGCCAGCAGCCCCCGAGTCGGGCTAGCCAAAAACATTCAGTACTTC. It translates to CASSPRVGLAKNIQYF.

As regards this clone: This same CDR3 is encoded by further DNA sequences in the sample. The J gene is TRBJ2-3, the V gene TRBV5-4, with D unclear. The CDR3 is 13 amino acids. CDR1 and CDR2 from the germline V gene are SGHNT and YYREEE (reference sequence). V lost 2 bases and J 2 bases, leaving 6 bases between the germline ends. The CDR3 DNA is TGTGCCAGCAGCTTACCAGACACAGATACGCAGTATTTT. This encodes CASSLPDTDTQYF.